This entry features one TCR beta chain sequence. The antigen is not known. This specimen belongs to a study of shared clonotypes between healthy human individuals. A CD45RA+ naive subset and a CD45RA-negative memory subset were split from CD4+ cells. V lost 7 bases and J lost 5; bases outside the gene matches: 8. CDR3 length: 14 residues. The germline CDR1 and CDR2 sequences are ENHRY and SYGVKD. Genomic DNA of every subset was divided equally among multiple immunoSEQ plates. Produced via immunoSEQ multiplex PCR; TCRdb's table is partial and in-frame only. This table has 950,000 to 1,300,000 clones, about 80% appearing once. General study points: Generally, estimated richness proved larger in naive subsets than it did in memory subsets.

J is TRBJ2-7 and V is TRBV10-3, with 10 bases that match TRBD2. Sequenced input: memory CD4+ T cells sorted from blood. Subset of the sample: CD45RA-negative fraction. The sequence was collected from a man aged 18 to 35 in good health. The CDR3 sequence: CAITRAGGRNEQYF. The CDR3 DNA is TGTGCCATCACCCGAGCGGGAGGGAGGAACGAGCAGTACTTC.